This T cell receptor (beta chain) was recorded in a study of CD8+CD57+ T cells in acquired aplastic anemia. Looking at the study overall: Sorted CD4+ and CD8+ cells gave a mean 3.2 ug DNA, range about 0.19 to 27.4 ug. Healthy donors had, on average, around 11 million reads for their CD4+ cells.

The CDR3 sequence is 12 residues long. The V gene's germline CDR1 is DFQATT and CDR2 SNEGSKA (reference sequence). Trimming took off 3 bases at V and 4 bases at J, with 8 bases between the two ends. Genomic DNA was employed as the template in profiling TCR beta VDJ and CDR3. Each CDR3 protein gets one entry after TCRdb re-called the reads with MiXCR. The table records hundreds of thousands of distinct CDR3 sequences, roughly 68% of them present only once. Study-wide results and caveats: The number of CD8+ CDR3 sequences shared by patients and controls was around 30. Researchers reported that CD8+ Simpson's diversity was not significantly different in patients versus controls.

Note on this clonotype: Antigen specificity is unknown.

Sequencing used sorted CD4+, CD8+, or CD8+CD57+ T cells (not recorded which) from PBMCs. The source of this sequence is a human donor in good health, serving as a control. The V and J genes are TRBV20-1 and TRBJ2-3; D gene ambiguous. CDR3 residues: CSASDGSDTQYF. In DNA, the CDR3 is TGCAGTGCTAGTGACGGGTCAGATACGCAGTATTTT.